Listed here are 2 T cell receptor beta chains from one sample, sequenced in a study of high-grade serous ovarian cancer treatment subgroups. Tumor samples were obtained before definitive surgery or chemotherapy. Measured with immunoSEQ multiplex PCR; TCRdb has only the in-frame clones, and not every one. The table lists about 4,400 clones, around 70% of them singletons. The material sequenced was tumor tissue. The origin of the receptors is a human donor with high-grade serous ovarian cancer.

This clone rates as medium-sized. The CDR3 region is CASSDIGQGFEKLFF. The CDR3 nucleotides are TGTGCCAGCAGTGACATTGGACAGGGGTTTGAAAAACTGTTTTTT. This chain connects TRBV6-1 to TRBJ1-4; 9 bases line up with TRBD1. Germline-derived CDR1 and CDR2 are MNHNS and SASEGT. V lost 3 bases, J lost 7 bases, and 6 bases stayed unmatched. CDR3 length equals 15 residues.

This chain links TRBV7-9 with TRBJ1-5, with a tentative D call TRBD1 (6 bases). Per germline, CDR1 SEHNR and CDR2 FQNEAQ (reference sequence). The length of the CDR3 is 17 residues. V lost 5 bases and J 5 bases, leaving 22 bases between the germline ends. CDR3 residues: CASSPGGGTGLHQPQHF. The CDR3 nucleotides read TGTGCCAGCAGCCCGGGCGGGGGCACGGGTCTACATCAGCCCCAGCATTTT.